Described below is a single TCR beta chain sequence and its context. This specimen comes from a study of T cell clonotyping in hematopoietic cell transplantation. V lost 6 bases, J lost 1 base, and 6 bases stayed unmatched. CDR3 length: 14 amino acids. The germline CDR1 and CDR2 sequences are SGDLS and YYNGEE. The method was immunoSEQ multiplex PCR; TCRdb's version includes in-frame clones alone and lacks a portion of them. The sample shows under 20,000 clones, approximately 80% of them seen only once. Documented time point: recipient sample about 28 days before transplant, after cytoreduction. The chain is built from TRBV9 and TRBJ2-5; 7 bases map to TRBD2. This specimen was peripheral blood mononuclear cells, taken before stem cell transplant. The sequence derives from a man aged 60 to 75 with acute myeloid leukemia. Some clones in this sample may be carry-over from other donors' samples. The CDR3 region is CASNGGLGQETQYF. The CDR3 nucleotides read TGTGCCAGCAACGGGGGGTTGGGCCAAGAGACCCAGTACTTC. The variable domain in full, with the rest retrieved from reference TRBV9 and TRBJ2-5, is DSGVTQTPKHLITATGQRVTLRCSPRSGDLSVYWYQQSLDQGLQFLIQYYNGEERAKGNILERFSAQQFPDLHSELNLSSLELGDSALYFCASNGGLGQETQYFGPGTRLLVL.